One sample yielded the 32 T cell receptor beta chains listed below, sequenced in a study of CD8+CD57+ T cells in acquired aplastic anemia. The use of genomic DNA as template underpinned the TCR beta VDJ and CDR3 profiling. TCRdb re-analysed the reads in MiXCR, keeping a single row per CDR3 protein. The sample consists of 350,000 to 450,000 distinct CDR3 sequences, 55% to 70% of them appearing once. Sequencing was done on a sample of sorted CD4+, CD8+, or CD8+CD57+ T cells (not recorded which) from PBMCs. These receptor sequences come from a human donor in good health, serving as a control.

On this clonotype itself: Relative to the germline gene, one junction end is altered; a read error may explain this. The chain links TRBV7-9 to TRBJ2-1; 10 bases agree with TRBD2. This CDR3 comprises 16 residues. Germline V gene data show CDR1 as SEHNR and CDR2 as FQNEAQ (reference sequence). CDR3 sequence: CASSVLAGGLNNEQFF. Here the CDR3 DNA reads TGTGCCAGCAGCGTATTAGCGGGGGGCTTAAACAACGAGCAGTTCTTC.

This clonotype came up many times. The chain couples TRBV4-3 to TRBJ2-1; 8 positions match TRBD2. This CDR3 contains 16 residues. The ends lost 0 bases at V and 3 bases at J; junction bases unmatched: 4. Germline lookup yields CDR1 LGHNA and CDR2 YSLEER. CDR3 loop: CASSQEHRGGYNEQFF. As DNA, the CDR3 is TGCGCCAGCAGCCAAGAACATCGGGGGGGCTACAATGAGCAGTTCTTC.

In the case of this clonotype: A read error may account for a junction end that differs from germline. The chain joins TRBV7-2 to TRBJ1-6; TRBD1 is a possible D gene (6 bases). The CDR3 sequence is 15 residues long. Looked up from germline, CDR1 is SGHTA and CDR2 is FQGNSA. The CDR3 protein is CASRVARGRETPHHF. The CDR3 nucleotides read TGTGCCAGCCGCGTAGCGAGGGGGAGGGAGACACCCCACCACTTT.

The chain employs TRBV7-2 and TRBJ2-2, with D perhaps being TRBD1 or TRBD2 (5 bases each). The V and J ends lost 6 bases and 17 bases respectively, with 25 bases between them. The germline gives CDR1 SGHTA, CDR2 FQGNSA. The CDR3 totals 14 residues. The CDR3 here is CASSDTGAHRHRFF. In DNA form, the CDR3 reads TGTGCCAGCAGTGACACCGGGGCGCACAGGCATCGCTTTTTT.

In its sample, this clonotype was seen once. The rearrangement uses TRBV7-9 and TRBJ2-7; 8 bases line up with TRBD1. V was pared by 6 bases and J by 10 bases, with 20 bases of the junction left unmatched. The CDR3 consists of 16 residues. Per germline, CDR1 SEHNR and CDR2 FQNEAQ (reference sequence). CDR3 sequence reads: CASSSPGQEEIHPQYF. The CDR3 DNA is TGTGCCAGCAGTTCGCCGGGACAGGAAGAAATTCACCCCCAGTACTTC.

A single count supports this clonotype. The chain couples TRBV9 to TRBJ2-1; D perhaps matches TRBD2 (5 bases). The germline V gene encodes CDR1 SGDLS and CDR2 YYNGEE. CDR3 size: 16 residues. V shed 0 bases and J shed 10 bases, with 20 bases lying between them. The CDR3 DNA sequence: TGTGCCAGCAGCGTAGTACCTTTCGGGAATTACGTCGAGCAGTTCTTC. Translated: CASSVVPFGNYVEQFF. Based on the CDR3 plus reference TRBV9 and TRBJ2-1, the full variable domain is DSGVTQTPKHLITATGQRVTLRCSPRSGDLSVYWYQQSLDQGLQFLIQYYNGEERAKGNILERFSAQQFPDLHSELNLSSLELGDSALYFCASSVVPFGNYVEQFFGPGTRLTVL.

The chain couples TRBV19 to TRBJ1-1; 9 bases are shared with TRBD1. The CDR3 runs to 12 residues. The V segment lost 9 bases and the J segment 12 bases; nucleotides outside the gene matches: 11. Per the germline V gene, CDR1 is LNHDA and CDR2 is SQIVND (reference sequence). CDR3 in DNA: TGTGCCAGCGCAAGGGACAGGGCGAGGACTTTCTTT. Amino acid sequence: CASARDRARTFF.

The J gene is TRBJ2-7, the V gene TRBV10-2; a possible D gene is TRBD1 (6 bases). Trimming removed 7 bases at V and 0 bases at J, with 16 bases between. This CDR3 is 15 amino acids long. The germline gives CDR1 WSHSY, CDR2 SAAADI. The CDR3 loop is CASTNTPTGSYEQYF. The CDR3 DNA sequence: TGCGCCAGCACTAACACTCCGACAGGCTCCTACGAGCAGTACTTC.

This rearrangement joins TRBV4-3 to TRBJ2-5, with TRBD2 identical over 9 bases. Trimming at V came to 3 bases and at J to 4 bases, leaving 9 bases not matched to a gene. The CDR3 has 16 amino acids. Germline loops: CDR1 LGHNA, CDR2 YSLEER. This CDR3 is CASSHTGTSPTETQYF. The DNA of the CDR3 is TGCGCCAGCAGCCACACCGGGACTAGCCCTACAGAGACCCAGTACTTC.

This clonotype was counted ten times or more. The V and J genes are TRBV29-1 and TRBJ2-1; TRBD1 matches at 10 bases. CDR1 SQVTM and CDR2 ANQGSEA come from the germline V gene. The CDR3 totals 15 residues. Trimming took 0 bases from V and 5 from J; bases not matched to a gene: 4. DNA for the CDR3: TGCAGCGTTGAAGATGTGGGACAGGGGCACAATGAGCAGTTCTTC. Protein: CSVEDVGQGHNEQFF.

A word on this clonotype: Mismatch with germline at one junction end may stem from a read error. The chain has TRBV7-9 and TRBJ2-3; D uncertain. The CDR3 contains 14 residues. Germline V gives CDR1 SEHNR, CDR2 FQNEAQ (reference sequence). CDR3 coding DNA: TGTGCCAGCAGCTACGGTGAGAACAATGAGCAGTTCTTTTTT. Translating it yields CASSYGENNEQFFF.

The chain is built from TRBV10-3 and TRBJ1-2, with D unresolved. This CDR3 spans 13 amino acids. Germline CDR1 and CDR2: ENHRY and SYGVKD. The V gene lost 7 bases and the J gene lost 14 bases, with 23 bases spanning the gap. CDR3 in DNA: TGTGCCATCACGCAAGAAGCAGCGTATCGTTATACCTTC. Encoded protein: CAITQEAAYRYTF.

This CDR3 reads CASTGTAYEQYF. DNA of the CDR3: TGTGCCAGCACTGGCACAGCCTACGAGCAGTACTTC. The chain carries TRBV13 and TRBJ2-7, with D uncertain. This CDR3 has 12 residues. V was pared by 7 bases and J by 2 bases, with 9 bases between. Germline values: CDR1 PRHDT, CDR2 FYEKMQ (reference sequence).

For this clonotype: Since a much larger clone is just one base distant, this may be a read error. DNA of the CDR3: TGTGCCATCAGTGAAGCGCTTCGGGGGACAGGCGATGAAAAACTGTTTTTT. Translating gives CAISEALRGTGDEKLFF. J is TRBJ1-4 and V is TRBV10-3, with TRBD1 matching 8 bases. Germline V gives CDR1 ENHRY, CDR2 SYGVKD. The CDR3 loop spans 17 amino acids. V lost 3 bases and J lost 6; bases outside the gene matches: 12.

The rearrangement joins TRBV24-1 to TRBJ2-3; no clear D. V was shortened by 1 base and J by 0 bases, with 10 bases between the two germline ends. Germline V lookup: CDR1 KGHDR, CDR2 SFDVKD. The CDR3 contains 16 residues. The CDR3 here is CATSDFHTTSTDTQYF. CDR3 DNA: TGTGCCACCAGTGATTTCCACACGACTAGCACAGATACGCAGTATTTT.

V usage is TRBV7-6 and J usage is TRBJ2-7, with a tentative D call TRBD2 (5 bases). The CDR3 covers 16 residues. Germline CDR1 SGHVS, CDR2 FNYEAQ. With 1 base removed from V and 6 bases from J, the gap between germline ends came to 19 bases. Written as DNA, the CDR3 is TGTGCCAGCAGCTTAGTGAGGGCACTTAGCTACACCGAGCAGTACTTC. Protein: CASSLVRALSYTEQYF.

Written as DNA, the CDR3 is TGTGCCAGCAGTTCCGGACAGGGGGCCCTTCTGTACTTC. This translates into CASSSGQGALLYF. The chain uses TRBV7-9 and TRBJ2-4; TRBD1 agrees at 11 bases. CDR3 length: 13 residues. V was clipped by 6 bases and J by 15 bases; unmatched bases: 10. The germline CDR1 and CDR2 sequences are SEHNR and FQNEAQ (reference sequence).

The genes are TRBV2 and TRBJ2-7, with D maybe TRBD1 (6 bases). V was pared by 6 bases and J by 6 bases, with 18 bases between. The CDR3 consists of 14 residues. Germline CDR1 and CDR2: SNHLY and FYNNEI. The CDR3 here is CASSAGARTSEQYF. CDR3 DNA sequence: TGTGCCAGCAGCGCAGGGGCAAGGACCTCCGAGCAGTACTTC.

This clonotype was observed a few times. The chain has TRBV20-1 and TRBJ2-5, with a possible D match to TRBD2 (6 bases). The germline V gene has CDR1 DFQATT and CDR2 SNEGSKA (reference sequence). This CDR3 is 12 amino acids long. Trimming left V 3 bases short and J 7 bases short, with 12 bases between. The CDR3 DNA is TGCAGTGCTAGTCGGCAGGAGGGGACCCAGTACTTC. It encodes CSASRQEGTQYF.

This clonotype was seen at least ten times. The gene calls are TRBV2 and TRBJ2-7; 7 bases agree with TRBD1. The V gene's germline CDR1 is SNHLY and CDR2 FYNNEI. Losses at the gene ends were 4 bases for V and 5 bases for J; bases not matched to a gene: 8. The CDR3 runs 14 residues. CDR3 sequence: CASSVTGEYDEQYF. In DNA form, the CDR3 reads TGTGCCAGCAGTGTTACAGGGGAATACGACGAGCAGTACTTC.

This clonotype came up a few times. This sequence joins TRBV29-1 and TRBJ2-1; 8 nucleotides align to TRBD1. V lost 4 bases, J lost 1 base, and 3 bases stayed unmatched. Germline CDR1 and CDR2: SQVTM and ANQGSEA. The CDR3 spans 14 residues. The CDR3 is CSVGRQGSYNEQFF. CDR3 nucleotide sequence: TGCAGCGTTGGGAGACAGGGGTCCTACAATGAGCAGTTCTTC.

This rearrangement joins TRBV6-2 or TRBV6-3 to TRBJ1-1; the D is unclear. Germline loops: CDR1 MNHEY, CDR2 SVGEGT. The V end lost 3 bases, the J end lost 3 bases, and 14 bases lay between the germline ends. The length of the CDR3 is 15 residues. CDR3 loop: CASSYSRMGHTEAFF. DNA for the CDR3: TGTGCCAGCAGTTATTCGCGTATGGGCCACACTGAAGCTTTCTTT.

Many counts were recorded for this clonotype. This chain links TRBV19 with TRBJ2-3, with TRBD2 identical over 11 bases. This CDR3 has 16 amino acids. CDR1 and CDR2 from the germline V gene are LNHDA and SQIVND (reference sequence). V dropped 6 bases and J dropped 0; count of bases not matched to a gene: 5. The CDR3 DNA follows: TGTGCCAGTAGGGCAACTAGCGGGGGAAGCACAGATACGCAGTATTTT. Its translation: CASRATSGGSTDTQYF.

V and J are TRBV24-1 and TRBJ2-1, with D possibly being TRBD2 (6 bases). V was trimmed by 3 bases and J by 12 bases, leaving 14 bases between them. This CDR3 is 13 amino acids long. The germline gives CDR1 KGHDR, CDR2 SFDVKD. CDR3 region: CATSDLTSAGQFF. CDR3 DNA sequence: TGTGCCACCAGTGATCTGACTAGTGCTGGGCAGTTCTTC.

The chain carries TRBV14 and TRBJ1-4; 9 nucleotides align to TRBD1. This CDR3 is 15 amino acids long. The V and J ends lost 5 bases and 14 bases, in that order; junction bases with no gene match: 15. Per germline, CDR1 SGHDN and CDR2 FVKESK. The CDR3 loop reads CASSSSGTGFETLFF. The CDR3 nucleotides are TGTGCCAGCAGCTCTTCCGGGACAGGGTTTGAAACTCTGTTTTTT.

This clonotype has a count of ten or more. The V gene is TRBV5-1, the J gene TRBJ1-2, with a tentative D call TRBD1 (6 bases). Trimming stripped 3 bases from V and 2 bases from J, with 11 bases between. The CDR3 is 14 amino acids. CDR1 is SGHRS, CDR2 YFSETQ, per germline. Here the CDR3 reads CASSWGGTNYGYTF. Here the CDR3 DNA reads TGCGCCAGCAGCTGGGGGGGGACAAACTATGGCTACACCTTC.

The chain combines TRBV7-2 with TRBJ1-3; no reliable D call. Germline V gene lookup returns CDR1 SGHTA and CDR2 FQGNSA. V was shortened by 4 bases and J by 12 bases, with 25 bases between the two germline ends. The CDR3 extends over 16 amino acids. The CDR3 nucleotides are TGTGCCAGCAGCTCCCGCCGCGGCAGTGAGACCCAGTACATATATTTT. Protein product: CASSSRRGSETQYIYF.

The sample holds a few counts of this clonotype. The chain recombines TRBV15 with TRBJ2-1, with TRBD2 matching over 10 bases. With V trimmed by 0 bases and J by 7 bases, 3 bases remained unmatched. The CDR3 consists of 15 residues. Per germline, CDR1 LNHNV and CDR2 YYDKDF (reference sequence). The CDR3 sequence is CATSRDASGGNEQFF. Here the CDR3 DNA reads TGTGCCACCAGCAGAGATGCTAGCGGGGGAAATGAGCAGTTCTTC.

This clonotype was detected a few times. The chain combines TRBV2 with TRBJ1-4; the match to TRBD1 covers 9 bases. Germline V gene sequence: CDR1 SNHLY, CDR2 FYNNEI. This CDR3 has 14 amino acids. The trim removed 6 bases at V and 5 bases at J, leaving 4 bases unmatched. In DNA form, the CDR3 reads TGTGCCAGCAGCGGGACAGGGAGAAATGAAAAACTGTTTTTT. As protein: CASSGTGRNEKLFF.

This sequence joins TRBV20-1 and TRBJ2-5, with a tentative D call TRBD2 (6 bases). This CDR3 region has 12 residues. The V end was cut by 0 bases, the J end by 12 bases, with 14 bases between. Germline V lookup: CDR1 DFQATT, CDR2 SNEGSKA (reference sequence). The CDR3 sequence is CSARDLASLKYF. CDR3 DNA: TGCAGTGCTAGAGATCTAGCGTCACTTAAGTACTTC.

This clonotype came up a few times. The chain has TRBV2 and TRBJ2-1; no firm D call. Germline V gene data show CDR1 as SNHLY and CDR2 as FYNNEI. Trimming stripped 10 bases from V and 5 bases from J, with 9 bases between. The CDR3 totals 11 residues. The CDR3 loop reads CATPRDNEQFF. For the CDR3, the DNA is TGTGCCACCCCTCGAGACAATGAGCAGTTCTTC.

This chain links TRBV29-1 with TRBJ2-7, with D possibly being TRBD2 (6 bases). Near its end, the DNA agrees better with TRBJ2-1, so the J call may be wrong. The V gene's germline CDR1 is SQVTM and CDR2 ANQGSEA. The CDR3 covers 14 residues. The CDR3 sequence is CSVVAGSSHYEQFF. CDR3 coding DNA: TGCAGCGTTGTCGCGGGGAGCTCCCACTATGAGCAGTTCTTC.